This T cell receptor beta chain was recovered during a study of cytomegalovirus exposure and HLA in healthy donors. This CDR3 is built from 17 residues. V trimming: 4 bases; J trimming: 7 bases; junction bases outside the gene matches: 17. 13 Jbeta primers and 60 Vbeta primers were used for the PCR. This table comes from immunoSEQ multiplex PCR, and its TCRdb copy is limited to in-frame clones, with some not included. The top ten hold about 3.5% of the sample, which has fewer than 200,000 clones, approximately 77% seen once. This sequence originates from a man between 35 and 55 years old in good health and CMV-seropositive. Material: PBMCs. The chain couples TRBV23-1 to TRBJ2-7, with 9 bases identical to TRBD1. TRBV23-1 is reported as an ORF; its role is uncertain. The DNA of the CDR3 is TGCGCCAGCAGTCCCGTCCCCGGGACAGGGCGGTGTGGGGAGCAGTACTTC. Residues: CASSPVPGTGRCGEQYF.